This TCR beta chain was sequenced for a study of T cells expressing NK-cell markers. The length of the CDR3 is 13 residues. Germline loops: CDR1 SGHTA, CDR2 FQGNSA. TCRdb re-analyzed the 5' RACE reads; it lists each CDR3 protein once, without DNA. This sample contains 160,000 or so distinct CDR3 sequences. Note on this clonotype: Its cognate antigen is unknown.

Whole-study findings and limits: NKG2C+ dominant clonotype frequencies in six donors were 1.0-7.0% of CD8+ T cells.

The sequence was collected from a woman between 18 and 70 years old in good health. The chain couples TRBV7-2 to TRBJ2-7. The sample was blood T cells: a sorted CD56 or NKG2C T cell subset, CD4+ or CD8+ T cells, or bulk PBMC T cells (not recorded which). The CDR3 is CASSFGHSYEQYF.